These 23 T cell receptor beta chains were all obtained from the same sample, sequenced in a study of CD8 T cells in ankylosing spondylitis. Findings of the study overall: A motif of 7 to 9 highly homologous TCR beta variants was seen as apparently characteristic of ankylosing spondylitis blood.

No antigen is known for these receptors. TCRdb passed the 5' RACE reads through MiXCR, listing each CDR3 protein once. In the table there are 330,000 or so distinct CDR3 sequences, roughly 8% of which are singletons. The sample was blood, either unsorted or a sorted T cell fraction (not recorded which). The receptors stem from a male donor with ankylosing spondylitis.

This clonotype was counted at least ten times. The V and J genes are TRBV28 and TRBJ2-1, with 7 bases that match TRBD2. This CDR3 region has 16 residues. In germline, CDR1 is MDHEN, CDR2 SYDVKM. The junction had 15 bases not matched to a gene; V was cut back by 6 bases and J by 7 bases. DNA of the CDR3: TGTGCCAGCAGCCGGGAAGCGGGACCGGTTGGAAATGAGCAGTTCTTC. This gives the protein CASSREAGPVGNEQFF. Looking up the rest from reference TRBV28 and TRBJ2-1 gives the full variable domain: DVKVTQSSRYLVKRTGEKVFLECVQDMDHENMFWYRQDPGLGLRLIYFSYDVKMKEKGDIPEGYSVSREKKERFSLILESASTNQTSMYLCASSREAGPVGNEQFFGPGTRLTVL.

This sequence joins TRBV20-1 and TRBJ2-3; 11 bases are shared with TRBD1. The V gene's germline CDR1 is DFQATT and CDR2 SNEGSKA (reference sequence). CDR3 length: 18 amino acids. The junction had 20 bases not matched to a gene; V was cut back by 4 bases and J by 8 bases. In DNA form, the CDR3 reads TGCAGTGCTATAGGCCTTGTGGGACAGGGGGTCGGGGGGGCTACGCAGTATTTT. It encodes CSAIGLVGQGVGGATQYF.

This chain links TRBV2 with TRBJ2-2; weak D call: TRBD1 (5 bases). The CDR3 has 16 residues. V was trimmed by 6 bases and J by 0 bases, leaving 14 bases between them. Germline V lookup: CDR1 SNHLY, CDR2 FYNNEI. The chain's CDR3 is CASSLDSAANTGELFF. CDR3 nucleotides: TGTGCCAGCAGCCTAGACAGCGCCGCGAACACCGGGGAGCTGTTTTTT. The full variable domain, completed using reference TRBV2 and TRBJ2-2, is EPEVTQTPSHQVTQMGQEVILRCVPISNHLYFYWYRQILGQKVEFLVSFYNNEISEKSEIFDDQFSVERPDGSNFTLKIRSTKLEDSAMYFCASSLDSAANTGELFFGEGSRLTVL.

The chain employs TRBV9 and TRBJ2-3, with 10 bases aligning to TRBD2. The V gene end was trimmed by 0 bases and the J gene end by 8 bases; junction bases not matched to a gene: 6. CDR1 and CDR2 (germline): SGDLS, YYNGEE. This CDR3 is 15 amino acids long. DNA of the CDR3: TGTGCCAGCAGCGTAGGGACTAGCGGACGGGGTACGCAGTATTTT. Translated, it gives CASSVGTSGRGTQYF.

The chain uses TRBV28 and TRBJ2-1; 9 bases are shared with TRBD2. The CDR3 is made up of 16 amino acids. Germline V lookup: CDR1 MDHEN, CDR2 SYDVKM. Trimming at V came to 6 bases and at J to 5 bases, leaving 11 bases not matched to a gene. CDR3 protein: CASSHAAPSGNNEQFF. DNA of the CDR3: TGTGCCAGCAGCCATGCAGCCCCTAGCGGGAACAATGAGCAGTTCTTC.

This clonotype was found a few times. DNA of the CDR3: TGCAGTGCTAGCCCAGTCTCCTACGAGCAGTACTTC. This codes for CSASPVSYEQYF. The J gene is TRBJ2-7, the V gene TRBV20-1; D uncertain. Trimming cost V 3 bases and J 0 bases, with 6 bases left between them. This CDR3 region has 12 residues. The germline CDR1 and CDR2 sequences are DFQATT and SNEGSKA (reference sequence).

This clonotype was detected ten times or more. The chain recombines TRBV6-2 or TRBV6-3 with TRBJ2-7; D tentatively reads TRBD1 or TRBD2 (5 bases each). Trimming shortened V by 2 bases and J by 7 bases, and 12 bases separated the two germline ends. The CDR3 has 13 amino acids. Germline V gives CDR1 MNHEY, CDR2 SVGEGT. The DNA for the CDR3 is TGTGCCAGCAGTTACCCGGGGCTGGGAGAGCAGTACTTC. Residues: CASSYPGLGEQYF.

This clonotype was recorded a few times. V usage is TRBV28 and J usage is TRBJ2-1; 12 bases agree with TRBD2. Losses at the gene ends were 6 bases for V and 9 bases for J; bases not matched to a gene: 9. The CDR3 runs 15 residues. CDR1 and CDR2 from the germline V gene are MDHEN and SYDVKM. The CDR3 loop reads CASRLSGLAGSEQFF. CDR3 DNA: TGTGCCAGCAGGCTTAGCGGACTAGCGGGGAGTGAGCAGTTCTTC.

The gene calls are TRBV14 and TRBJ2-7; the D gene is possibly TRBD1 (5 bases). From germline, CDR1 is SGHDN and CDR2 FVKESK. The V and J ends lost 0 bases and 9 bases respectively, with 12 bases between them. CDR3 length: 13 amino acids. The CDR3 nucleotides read TGTGCCAGCAGCCAAGATCCAGGGTATAGGCAGTACTTC. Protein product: CASSQDPGYRQYF.

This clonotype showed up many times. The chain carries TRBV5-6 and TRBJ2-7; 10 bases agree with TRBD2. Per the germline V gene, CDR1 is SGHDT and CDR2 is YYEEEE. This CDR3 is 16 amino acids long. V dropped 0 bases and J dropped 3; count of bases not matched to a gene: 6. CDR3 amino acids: CASSLGPSGSIYEQYF. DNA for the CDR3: TGTGCCAGCAGCTTGGGGCCTAGCGGGAGCATCTACGAGCAGTACTTC.

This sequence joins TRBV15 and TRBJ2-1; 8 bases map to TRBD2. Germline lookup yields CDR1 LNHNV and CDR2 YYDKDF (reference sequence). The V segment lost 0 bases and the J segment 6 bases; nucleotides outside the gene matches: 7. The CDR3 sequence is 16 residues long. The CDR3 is CATSRDRLGTSNEQFF. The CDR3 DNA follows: TGTGCCACCAGCAGAGATCGGCTGGGGACTAGCAATGAGCAGTTCTTC. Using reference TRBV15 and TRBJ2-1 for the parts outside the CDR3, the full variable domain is DAMVIQNPRYQVTQFGKPVTLSCSQTLNHNVMYWYQQKSSQAPKLLFHYYDKDFNNEADTPDNFQSRRPNTSFCFLDIRSPGLGDTAMYLCATSRDRLGTSNEQFFGPGTRLTVL.

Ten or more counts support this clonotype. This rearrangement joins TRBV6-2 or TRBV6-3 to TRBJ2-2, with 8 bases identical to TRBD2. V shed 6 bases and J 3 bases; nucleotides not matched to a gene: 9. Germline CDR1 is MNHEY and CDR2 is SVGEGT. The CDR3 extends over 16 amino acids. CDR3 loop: CASSKDGRAYTGELFF. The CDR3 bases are TGTGCCAGCAGCAAGGACGGGAGGGCCTACACCGGGGAGCTGTTTTTT.

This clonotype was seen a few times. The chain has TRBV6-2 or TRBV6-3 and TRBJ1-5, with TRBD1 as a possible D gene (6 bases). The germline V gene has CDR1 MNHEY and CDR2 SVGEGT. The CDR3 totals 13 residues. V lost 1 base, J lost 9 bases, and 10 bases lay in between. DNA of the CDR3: TGTGCCAGCAGTTACTGGGGGCTGGCGCCCCAGCATTTT. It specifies CASSYWGLAPQHF.

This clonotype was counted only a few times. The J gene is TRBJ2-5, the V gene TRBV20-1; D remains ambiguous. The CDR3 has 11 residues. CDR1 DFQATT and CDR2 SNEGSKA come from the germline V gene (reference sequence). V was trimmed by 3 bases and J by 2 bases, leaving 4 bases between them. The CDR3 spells CSASEQETQYF. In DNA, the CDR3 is TGCAGTGCTAGCGAGCAAGAGACCCAGTACTTC.

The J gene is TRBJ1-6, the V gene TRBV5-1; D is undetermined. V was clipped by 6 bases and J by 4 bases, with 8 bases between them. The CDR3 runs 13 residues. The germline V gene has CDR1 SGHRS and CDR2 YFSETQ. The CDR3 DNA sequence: TGCGCCAGCAAGGCAGATTATAATTCACCCCTCCACTTT. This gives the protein CASKADYNSPLHF. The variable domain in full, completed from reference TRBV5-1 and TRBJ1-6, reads KAGVTQTPRYLIKTRGQQVTLSCSPISGHRSVSWYQQTPGQGLQFLFEYFSETQRNKGNFPGRFSGRQFSNSRSEMNVSTLELGDSALYLCASKADYNSPLHFGNGTRLTVT.

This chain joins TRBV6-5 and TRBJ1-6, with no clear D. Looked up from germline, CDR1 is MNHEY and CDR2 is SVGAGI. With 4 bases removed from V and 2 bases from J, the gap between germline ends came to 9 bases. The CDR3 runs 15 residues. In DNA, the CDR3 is TGTGCCAGCAGTTTAGAAGGCCCCTATAATTCACCCCTCCACTTT. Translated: CASSLEGPYNSPLHF.

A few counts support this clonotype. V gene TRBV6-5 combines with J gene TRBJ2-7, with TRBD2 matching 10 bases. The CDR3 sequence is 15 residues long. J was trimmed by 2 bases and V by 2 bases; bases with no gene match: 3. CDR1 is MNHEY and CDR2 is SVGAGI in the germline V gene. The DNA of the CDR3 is TGTGCCAGCAGTTACATCCTAGCGGGAGCCTACGAGCAGTACTTC. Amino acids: CASSYILAGAYEQYF.

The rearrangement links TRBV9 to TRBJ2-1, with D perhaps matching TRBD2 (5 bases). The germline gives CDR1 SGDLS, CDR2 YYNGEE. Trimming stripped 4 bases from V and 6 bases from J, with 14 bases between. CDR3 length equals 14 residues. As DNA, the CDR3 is TGTGCCAGCAGCCCCGACCGGGGTGGCAATGAGCAGTTCTTC. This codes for CASSPDRGGNEQFF.

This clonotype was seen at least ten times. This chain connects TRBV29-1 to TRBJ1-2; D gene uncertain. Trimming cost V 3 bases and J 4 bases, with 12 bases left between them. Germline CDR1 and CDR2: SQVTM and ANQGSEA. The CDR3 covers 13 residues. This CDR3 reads CSVDIAGFYGYTF. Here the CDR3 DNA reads TGCAGCGTTGACATTGCAGGATTCTATGGCTACACCTTC.

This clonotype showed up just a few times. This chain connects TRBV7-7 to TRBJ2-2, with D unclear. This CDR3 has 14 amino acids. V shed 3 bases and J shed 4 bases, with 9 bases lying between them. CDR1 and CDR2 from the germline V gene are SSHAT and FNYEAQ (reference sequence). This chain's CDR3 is CASSFGVGTGELFF. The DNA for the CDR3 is TGTGCCAGCAGCTTCGGAGTGGGCACCGGGGAGCTGTTTTTT.

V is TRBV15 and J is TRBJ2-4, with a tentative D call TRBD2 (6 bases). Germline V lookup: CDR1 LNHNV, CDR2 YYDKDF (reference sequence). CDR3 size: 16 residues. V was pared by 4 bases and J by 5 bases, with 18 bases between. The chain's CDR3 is CATSITRDFGENIQYF. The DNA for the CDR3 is TGTGCCACCAGCATTACTCGGGACTTTGGGGAAAACATTCAGTACTTC.

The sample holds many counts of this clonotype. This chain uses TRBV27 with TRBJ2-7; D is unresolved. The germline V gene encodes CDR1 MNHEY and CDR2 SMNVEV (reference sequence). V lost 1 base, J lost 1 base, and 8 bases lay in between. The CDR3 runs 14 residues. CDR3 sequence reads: CASSLLYQSYEQYF. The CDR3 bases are TGTGCCAGCAGTTTATTGTACCAGTCCTACGAGCAGTACTTC.

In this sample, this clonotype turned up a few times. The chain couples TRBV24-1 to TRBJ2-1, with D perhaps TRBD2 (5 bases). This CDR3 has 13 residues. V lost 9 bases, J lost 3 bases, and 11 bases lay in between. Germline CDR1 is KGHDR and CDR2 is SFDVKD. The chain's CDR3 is CATARGNYNEQFF. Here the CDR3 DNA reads TGTGCCACCGCTCGGGGAAACTACAATGAGCAGTTCTTC.